This TCR beta chain emerged from a study of cytomegalovirus exposure and HLA in healthy donors. Study in general: Of some 400 genotyped donors, 81% grouped in the Caucasian-associated ancestry cluster.

Primers included in the PCR were 60 Vbeta and 13 Jbeta primers. Assay: immunoSEQ multiplex PCR; the TCRdb copy retains only in-frame clones and omits some. The top ten hold roughly 3.9% of the sample, which has about 110,000 clones, 65% to 80% seen once. Germline CDR1 is SGHDN and CDR2 is FVKESK. This CDR3 comprises 16 residues. With V trimmed by 4 bases and J by 4 bases, 9 bases remained unmatched. Sequencing input: PBMCs. The rearrangement links TRBV14 to TRBJ2-2, with 7 nucleotides matching TRBD2. This TCR came from a male donor in good health and CMV-seronegative. CDR3 bases: TGTGCCAGCAGCCCAAGAGGGCTAGCGGCCACCGGGGAGCTGTTTTTT. Residues: CASSPRGLAATGELFF.